These T cell receptor beta chains were read from a single sample in a study of Graves' ophthalmopathy and Graves' hyperthyroidism. A single record per CDR3 protein comes from TCRdb applying MiXCR to the multiplex PCR reads. This repertoire shows 450,000 to 600,000 distinct CDR3 sequences, roughly 40% found once; its top ten account for about 4%. The sample taken for sequencing was peripheral blood or thyroid tissue (not recorded which). The receptors come from an adult man with Graves' hyperthyroidism. The CDR3 runs from the conserved cysteine through the conserved F or W. A D gene is named only where the DNA matches it firmly. Clone size appears in some rows only: once, few, many, or a class for an expanded clone.

>.|TRBV4-1|many|TRBJ2-5
TGCGCCAGCAGCCAAGGAGCAAGGGGAGTAGAGACCCAGTACTTC
CASSQGARGVETQYF
>.|TRBV12-5|few|TRBJ2-7
TGTGCCAGCAGTTTGGGGCAGCTCGAGCAGTACTTC
CASSLGQLEQYF
>.|TRBV7-6|many|TRBJ2-2
TGTGCCAGCAGCTTCGGACGAGCCGGGGAGCTGTTTTTT
CASSFGRAGELFF
>TRBD1|TRBV11-2|many|TRBJ1-1
TGTGCCAGCAGCCCAACGGGACAGGGGAGGGCTGAAGCTTTCTTT
CASSPTGQGRAEAFF
>.|TRBV27|.|TRBJ1-4
TGTGCCAGCAGCTACTCTATATCTGGGGGTGAAAAACTGTTTTTT
CASSYSISGGEKLFF
>.|TRBV24-1|.|TRBJ2-2
TGTGCCACCAGTGATTTAGGACGGGACGGGAACACCGGGGAGCTGTTTTTT
CATSDLGRDGNTGELFF
>TRBD1|TRBV20-1|many|TRBJ1-1
TGCAGTGCTAGGCGCACAGGGGACACTGAAGCTTTCTTT
CSARRTGDTEAFF
>TRBD2|TRBV25-1|many|TRBJ2-5
TGTGCCAGCAGTGGAAGTTGGGGGGGAGGAGAGACCCAGTACTTC
CASSGSWGGGETQYF
>TRBD2|TRBV7-6|.|TRBJ2-3
TGTGCCAGCAGCATAGGACTAGCGGGAACAGATACGCAGTATTTT
CASSIGLAGTDTQYF
>.|TRBV16|many|TRBJ2-7
TGTGCCAGCAGCCCCCCTGAGACAGGTTCCTACGAGCAGTACTTC
CASSPPETGSYEQYF